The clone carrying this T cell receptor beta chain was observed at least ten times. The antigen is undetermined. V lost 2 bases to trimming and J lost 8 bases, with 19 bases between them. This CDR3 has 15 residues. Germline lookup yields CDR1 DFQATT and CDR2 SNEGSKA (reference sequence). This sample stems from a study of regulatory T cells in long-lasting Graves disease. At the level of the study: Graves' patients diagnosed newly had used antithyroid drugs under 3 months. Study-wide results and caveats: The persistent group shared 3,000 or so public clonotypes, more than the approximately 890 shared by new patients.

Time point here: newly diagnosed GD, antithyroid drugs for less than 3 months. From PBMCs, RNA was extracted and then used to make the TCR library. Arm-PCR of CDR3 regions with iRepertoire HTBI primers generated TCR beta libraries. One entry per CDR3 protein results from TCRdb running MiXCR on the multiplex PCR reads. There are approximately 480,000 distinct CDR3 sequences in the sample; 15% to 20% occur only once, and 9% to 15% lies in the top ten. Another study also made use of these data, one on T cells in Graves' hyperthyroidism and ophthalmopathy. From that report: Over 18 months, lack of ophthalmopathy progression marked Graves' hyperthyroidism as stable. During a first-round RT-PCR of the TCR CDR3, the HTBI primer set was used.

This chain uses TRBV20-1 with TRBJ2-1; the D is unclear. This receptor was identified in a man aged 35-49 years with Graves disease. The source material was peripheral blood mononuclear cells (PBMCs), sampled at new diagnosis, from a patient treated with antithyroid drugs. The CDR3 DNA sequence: TGCAGTGCTAGAATTCTTGGGAAAGCAAGGGATGAGCAGTTCTTC. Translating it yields CSARILGKARDEQFF.